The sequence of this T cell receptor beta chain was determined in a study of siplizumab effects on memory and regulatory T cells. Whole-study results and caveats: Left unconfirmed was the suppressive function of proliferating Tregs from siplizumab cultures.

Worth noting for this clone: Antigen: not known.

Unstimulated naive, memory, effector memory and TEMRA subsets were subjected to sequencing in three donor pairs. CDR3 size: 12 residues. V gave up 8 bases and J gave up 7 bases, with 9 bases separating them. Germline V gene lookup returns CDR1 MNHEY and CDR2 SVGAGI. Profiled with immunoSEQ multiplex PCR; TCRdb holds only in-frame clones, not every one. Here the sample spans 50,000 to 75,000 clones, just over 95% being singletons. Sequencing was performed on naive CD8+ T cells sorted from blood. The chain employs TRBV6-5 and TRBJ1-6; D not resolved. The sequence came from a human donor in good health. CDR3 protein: CASRGTNSPLHF. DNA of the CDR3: TGTGCCAGCCGGGGTACCAATTCACCCCTCCACTTT.